In this sample, the clone carrying this T cell receptor (beta chain) turned up once. What it binds is not known. Sequencing used immunoSEQ multiplex PCR; TCRdb keeps in-frame clones, though not all of them. The table records under 200,000 clones, under 95% of them present only once. This record belongs to a study of OX40 agonist ivuxolimab in advanced cancers. The overall study: Patients received ivuxolimab, an agonistic anti-OX40 (CD134) antibody. Having had anti-PD-1, anti-PD-L1 or anti-CTLA-4 therapy before was allowed, and roughly 39% had some.

Findings and caveats of the study: Within 6 weeks, CD4+ and CD8+ blood T cells expanded clonally at 0.1 to 3.0 mg/kg. Nonresponders included some who also had low normalized T-cell clonal expansion.

The material sequenced was CD4+ or CD8+ T cells sorted from blood, taken in a trial of the OX40 agonist ivuxolimab. This TCR derives from an adult with an advanced solid tumor such as melanoma, head and neck, liver or kidney cancer.

The CDR3 is CASSLRLAGDEQYF. The CDR3 region has the DNA TGCGCCAGCAGCTTGAGACTAGCGGGCGACGAGCAGTACTTC. The V and J genes are TRBV5-1 and TRBJ2-7; TRBD2 matches at 10 bases. This CDR3 spans 14 amino acids. The V segment lost 1 base and the J segment 5 bases; nucleotides outside the gene matches: 3. The V gene's germline CDR1 is SGHRS and CDR2 YFSETQ.